This T cell receptor (beta chain) was captured by sequencing in a study of beta chain features in type 1 diabetes. Whole-study findings and limits: In cDNA sequencing, cells with high TCR expression could be over-represented. A moderate, significant TCRB CDR3 shortening appeared in type 1 diabetes across four CD4+ subsets. Whether TCRB rearrangement is influenced by HLA type was left unresolved in this analysis.

The V gene lost 5 bases and the J gene lost 6 bases, with 17 bases spanning the gap. CDR1 and CDR2 (germline): PRHDT, FYEKMQ (reference sequence). This CDR3 comprises 15 residues. Of the isolated RNA, all was reverse transcribed, and so the sequenced material was expressed TCRB transcripts. Sequencing was performed with immunoSEQ multiplex PCR; in TCRdb, only in-frame clones are kept and a portion is missing. The repertoire holds 640,000 or so clones, around an eighth seen once, with 0.03% to 0.04% in the top ten. A few counts support this clone. Its target is unknown. The authors sorted CD4+ naive, central memory, regulatory and stem cell-like memory cells via CD45RO/CCR7/CD25/CD127/CD95/CD27. Purity of each sorted population was above 98%.

The J gene is TRBJ2-1, the V gene TRBV13, with D possibly TRBD2 on 6 matching bases. Sequenced input: naive CD4+ T cells from blood. This TCR came from a man aged 18 to 30 with type 1 diabetes. The CDR3 protein is CASSRTTRWANEQFF. CDR3 nucleotide sequence: TGTGCCAGCAGCCGTACGACTAGATGGGCCAATGAGCAGTTCTTC.